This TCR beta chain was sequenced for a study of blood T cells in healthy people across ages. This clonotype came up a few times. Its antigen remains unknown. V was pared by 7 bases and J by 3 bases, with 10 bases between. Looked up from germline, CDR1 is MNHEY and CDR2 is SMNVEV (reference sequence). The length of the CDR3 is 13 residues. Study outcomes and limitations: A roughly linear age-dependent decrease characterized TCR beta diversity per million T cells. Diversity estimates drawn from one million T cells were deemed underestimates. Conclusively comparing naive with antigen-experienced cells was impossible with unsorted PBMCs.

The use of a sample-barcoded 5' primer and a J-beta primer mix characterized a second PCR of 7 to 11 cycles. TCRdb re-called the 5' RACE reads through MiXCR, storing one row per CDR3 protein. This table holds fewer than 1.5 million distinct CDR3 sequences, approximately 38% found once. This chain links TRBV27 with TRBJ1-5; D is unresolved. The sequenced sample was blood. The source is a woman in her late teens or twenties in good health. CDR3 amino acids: CASKPGANQPQHF. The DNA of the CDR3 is TGTGCCAGCAAACCGGGAGCCAATCAGCCCCAGCATTTT.